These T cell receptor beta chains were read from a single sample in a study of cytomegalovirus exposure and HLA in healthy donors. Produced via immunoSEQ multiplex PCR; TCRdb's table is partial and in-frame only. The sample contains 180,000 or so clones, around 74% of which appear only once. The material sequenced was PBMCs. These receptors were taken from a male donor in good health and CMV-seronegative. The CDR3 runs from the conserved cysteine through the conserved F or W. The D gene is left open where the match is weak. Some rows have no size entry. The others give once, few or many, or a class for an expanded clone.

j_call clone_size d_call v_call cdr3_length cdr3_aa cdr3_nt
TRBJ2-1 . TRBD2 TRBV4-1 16 CASSSRTSGSNNEQFF TGCGCCAGCAGCTCGAGGACTAGCGGGAGCAACAATGAGCAGTTCTTC
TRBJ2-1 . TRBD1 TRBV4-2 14 CASSQGTGSNEQFF TGTGCCAGCAGCCAAGGGACAGGGTCCAATGAGCAGTTCTTC
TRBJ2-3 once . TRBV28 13 CASSPRGSDTQYF TGTGCCAGCAGTCCCCGAGGCAGCGATACGCAGTATTTT
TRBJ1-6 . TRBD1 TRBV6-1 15 CASIEGQGWGAPLHF TGTGCCAGCATCGAGGGACAGGGCTGGGGAGCACCCCTCCACTTT
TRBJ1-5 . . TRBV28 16 CASSTPLEGSNQPQHF TGTGCCAGCAGTACCCCCCTTGAGGGTAGCAATCAGCCCCAGCATTTT
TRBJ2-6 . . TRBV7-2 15 CASSGHFSGANVLTF TGTGCCAGCAGCGGACACTTCTCTGGGGCCAACGTCCTGACTTTC
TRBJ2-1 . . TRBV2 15 CASSESGGSHNEQFF TGTGCCAGCAGTGAATCGGGGGGCTCCCACAATGAGCAGTTCTTC
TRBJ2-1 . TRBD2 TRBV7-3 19 CASSYGTSGTSGYYNEQFF TGTGCCAGCAGTTACGGGACCTCCGGGACTAGCGGGTACTACAATGAGCAGTTCTTC
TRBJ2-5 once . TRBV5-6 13 CASRTGHQETQYF TGTGCCAGCAGAACAGGGCACCAAGAGACCCAGTACTTC
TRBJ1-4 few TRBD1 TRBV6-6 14 CASSLDRQNEKLFF TGTGCCAGCAGTCTGGACAGGCAGAATGAAAAACTGTTTTTT
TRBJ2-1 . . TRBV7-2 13 CASSPQLSDEQFF TGTGCCAGCAGCCCCCAATTGTCGGATGAGCAGTTCTTC
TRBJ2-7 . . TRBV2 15 CASNGVTTSSYEQYF TGTGCCAGCAACGGAGTGACGACGAGCTCCTACGAGCAGTACTTC
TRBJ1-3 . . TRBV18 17 CASSPNSAGGAGNTIYF TGTGCCAGCTCACCAAACTCGGCCGGGGGAGCTGGAAACACCATATATTTT
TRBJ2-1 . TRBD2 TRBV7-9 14 CASSLRDYENEQFF TGTGCCAGCAGCTTAAGGGACTATGAAAATGAGCAGTTCTTC
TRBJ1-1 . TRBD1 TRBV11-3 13 CASSGQGNTEAFF TGTGCCAGCAGTGGACAGGGAAACACTGAAGCTTTCTTT
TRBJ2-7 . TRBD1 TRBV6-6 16 CASSYNAPGPGGEQYF TGTGCCAGCAGTTACAACGCCCCGGGACCAGGGGGTGAGCAGTACTTC